This T cell receptor beta chain is from a study of chemoradiotherapy in HPV16-positive cancers. Only one count was recorded for this clone. Its antigen is unidentified. Study-wide results and caveats: In HPV16-positive patients, HPV-responsive T-cell expansion tracked better recurrence-free survival.

CDR1 LGHNA and CDR2 YSLEER come from the germline V gene. This CDR3 has 16 residues. V was pared by 0 bases and J by 6 bases, with 15 bases between. The data were produced by immunoSEQ multiplex PCR, yet TCRdb's version contains in-frame clones alone and is incomplete. In the table there are approximately 13,000 clones, roughly nine tenths of which are singletons. The sample here was tumor tissue, taken from a patient who underwent chemoradiotherapy. This clonotype was sampled from a human donor with HPV-associated anogenital cancer. The chain employs TRBV4-3 and TRBJ1-5; D unresolved. CDR3 sequence reads: CASSQDFGRGGQPQHF. CDR3 DNA: TGCGCCAGCAGCCAAGATTTTGGACGGGGAGGTCAGCCCCAGCATTTT.